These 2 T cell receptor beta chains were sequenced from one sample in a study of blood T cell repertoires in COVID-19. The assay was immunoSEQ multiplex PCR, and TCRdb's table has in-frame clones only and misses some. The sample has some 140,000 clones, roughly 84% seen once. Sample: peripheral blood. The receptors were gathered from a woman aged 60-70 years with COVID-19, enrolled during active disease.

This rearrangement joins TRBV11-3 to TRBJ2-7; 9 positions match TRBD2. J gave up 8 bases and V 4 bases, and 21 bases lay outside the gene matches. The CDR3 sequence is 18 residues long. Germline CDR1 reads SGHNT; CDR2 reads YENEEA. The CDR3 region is CASSSSGVTSGFPVKQYF. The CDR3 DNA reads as TGTGCCAGCAGCTCCTCTGGGGTGACTAGCGGCTTCCCTGTGAAGCAGTACTTC.

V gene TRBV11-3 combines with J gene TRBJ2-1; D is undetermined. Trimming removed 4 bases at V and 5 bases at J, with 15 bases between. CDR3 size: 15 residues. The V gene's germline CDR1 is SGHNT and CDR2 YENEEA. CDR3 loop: CASSSGSSWDNEQFF. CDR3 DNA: TGTGCCAGCAGCTCAGGTTCAAGCTGGGACAATGAGCAGTTCTTC.